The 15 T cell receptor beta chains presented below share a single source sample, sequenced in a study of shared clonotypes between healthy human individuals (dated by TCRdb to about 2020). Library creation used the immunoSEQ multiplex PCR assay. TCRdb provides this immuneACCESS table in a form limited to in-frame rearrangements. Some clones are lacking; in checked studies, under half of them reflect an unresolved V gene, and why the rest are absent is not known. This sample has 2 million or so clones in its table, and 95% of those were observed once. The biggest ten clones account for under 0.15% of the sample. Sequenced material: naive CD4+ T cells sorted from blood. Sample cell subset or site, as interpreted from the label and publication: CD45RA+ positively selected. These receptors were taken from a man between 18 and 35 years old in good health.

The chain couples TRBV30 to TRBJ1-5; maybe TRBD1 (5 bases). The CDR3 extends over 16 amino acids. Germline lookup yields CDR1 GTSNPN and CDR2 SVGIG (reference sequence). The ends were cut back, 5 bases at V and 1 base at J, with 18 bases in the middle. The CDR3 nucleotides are TGTGCCTGGCCACAGGTGGGGCAAGTCAGCAATCAGCCCCAGCATTTT. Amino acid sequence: CAWPQVGQVSNQPQHF.

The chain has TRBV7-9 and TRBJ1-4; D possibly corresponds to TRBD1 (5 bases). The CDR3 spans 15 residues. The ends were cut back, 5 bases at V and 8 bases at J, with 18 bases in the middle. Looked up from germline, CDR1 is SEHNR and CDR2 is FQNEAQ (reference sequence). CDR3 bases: TGTGCCAGCAGCCCTAGGGCGGGGTCAGGGGAAAAACTGTTTTTT. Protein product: CASSPRAGSGEKLFF.

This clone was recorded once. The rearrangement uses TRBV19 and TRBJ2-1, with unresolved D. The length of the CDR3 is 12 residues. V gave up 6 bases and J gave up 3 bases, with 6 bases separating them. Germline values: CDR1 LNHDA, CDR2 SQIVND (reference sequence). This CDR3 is CASRNDYNEQFF. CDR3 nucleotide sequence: TGTGCCAGTAGGAACGACTACAATGAGCAGTTCTTC.

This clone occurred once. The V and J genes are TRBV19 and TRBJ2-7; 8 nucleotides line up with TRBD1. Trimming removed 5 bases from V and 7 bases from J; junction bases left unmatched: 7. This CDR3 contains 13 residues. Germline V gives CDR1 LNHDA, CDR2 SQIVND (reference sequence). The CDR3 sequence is CASSPQGAEEQYF. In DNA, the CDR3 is TGTGCCAGTAGTCCCCAGGGGGCTGAAGAGCAGTACTTC. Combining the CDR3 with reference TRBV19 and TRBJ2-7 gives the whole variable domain DGGITQSPKYLFRKEGQNVTLSCEQNLNHDAMYWYRQDPGQGLRLIYYSQIVNDFQKGDIAEGYSVSREKKESFPLTVTSAQKNPTAFYLCASSPQGAEEQYFGPGTRLTVT.

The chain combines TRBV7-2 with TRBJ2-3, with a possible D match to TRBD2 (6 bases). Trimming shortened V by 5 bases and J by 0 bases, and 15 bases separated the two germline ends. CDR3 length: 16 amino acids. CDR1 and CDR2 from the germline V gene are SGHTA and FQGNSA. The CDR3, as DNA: TGTGCCAGCAGCCCCCAGCGGGTATCGAGCACAGATACGCAGTATTTT. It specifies CASSPQRVSSTDTQYF. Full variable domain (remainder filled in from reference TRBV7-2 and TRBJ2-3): GAGVSQSPSNKVTEKGKDVELRCDPISGHTALYWYRQSLGQGLEFLIYFQGNSAPDKSGLPSDRFSAERTGGSVSTLTIQRTQQEDSAVYLCASSPQRVSSTDTQYFGPGTRLTVL.

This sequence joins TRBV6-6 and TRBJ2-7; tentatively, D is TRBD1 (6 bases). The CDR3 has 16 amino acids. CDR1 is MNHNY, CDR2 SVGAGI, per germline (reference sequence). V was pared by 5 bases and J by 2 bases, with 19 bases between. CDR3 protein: CASSTPGQGIPYEQYF. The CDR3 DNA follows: TGTGCCAGCAGTACCCCGGGGCAGGGGATCCCCTACGAGCAGTACTTC.

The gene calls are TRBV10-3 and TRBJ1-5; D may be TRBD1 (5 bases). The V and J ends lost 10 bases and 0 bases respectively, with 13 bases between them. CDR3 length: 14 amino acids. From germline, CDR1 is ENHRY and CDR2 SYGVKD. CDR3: CATPDIDSNQPQHF. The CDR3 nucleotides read TGTGCCACCCCGGACATTGATAGCAATCAGCCCCAGCATTTT.

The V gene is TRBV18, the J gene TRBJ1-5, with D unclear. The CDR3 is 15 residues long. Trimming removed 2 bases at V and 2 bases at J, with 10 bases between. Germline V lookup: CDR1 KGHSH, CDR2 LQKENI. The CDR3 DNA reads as TGTGCCAGCTCACCAGCCGCCAATGGCAATCAGCCCCAGCATTTT. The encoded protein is CASSPAANGNQPQHF.

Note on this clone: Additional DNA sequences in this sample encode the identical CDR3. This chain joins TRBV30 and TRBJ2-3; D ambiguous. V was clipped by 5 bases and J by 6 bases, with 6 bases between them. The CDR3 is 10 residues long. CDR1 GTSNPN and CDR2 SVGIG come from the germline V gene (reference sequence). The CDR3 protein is CAWSRDTQYF. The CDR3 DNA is TGTGCCTGGTCCAGGGATACGCAGTATTTT.

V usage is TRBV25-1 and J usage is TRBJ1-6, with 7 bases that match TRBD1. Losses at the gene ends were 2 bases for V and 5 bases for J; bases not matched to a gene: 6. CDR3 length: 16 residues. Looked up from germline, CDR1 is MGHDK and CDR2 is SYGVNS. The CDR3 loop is CASSERGRGDNSPLHF. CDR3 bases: TGTGCCAGCAGTGAAAGGGGGCGAGGAGATAATTCACCCCTCCACTTT. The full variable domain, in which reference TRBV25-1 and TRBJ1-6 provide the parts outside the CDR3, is EADIYQTPRYLVIGTGKKITLECSQTMGHDKMYWYQQDPGMELHLIHYSYGVNSTEKGDLSSESTVSRIRTEHFPLTLESARPSHTSQYLCASSERGRGDNSPLHFGNGTRLTVT.

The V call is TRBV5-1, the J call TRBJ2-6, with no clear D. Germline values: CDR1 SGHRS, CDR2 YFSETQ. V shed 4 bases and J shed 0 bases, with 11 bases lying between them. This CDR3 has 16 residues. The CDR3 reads CASSIRPLSGANVLTF. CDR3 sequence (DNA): TGCGCCAGCAGCATTAGGCCACTCTCTGGGGCCAACGTCCTGACTTTC.

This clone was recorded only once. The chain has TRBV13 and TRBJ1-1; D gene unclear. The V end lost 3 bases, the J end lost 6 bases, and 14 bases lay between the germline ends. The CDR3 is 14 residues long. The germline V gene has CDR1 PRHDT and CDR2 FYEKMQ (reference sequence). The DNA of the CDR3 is TGTGCCAGCAGCTTTATTGCGGGAGGGCCTGAAGCTTTCTTT. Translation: CASSFIAGGPEAFF.

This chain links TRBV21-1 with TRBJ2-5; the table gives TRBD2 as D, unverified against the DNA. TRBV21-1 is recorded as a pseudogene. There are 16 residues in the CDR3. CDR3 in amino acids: CASSKATRASQETQYF. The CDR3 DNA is TGTGCCAGCAGCAAAGCTACGCGGGCCAGCCAAGAGACCCAGTACTTC.

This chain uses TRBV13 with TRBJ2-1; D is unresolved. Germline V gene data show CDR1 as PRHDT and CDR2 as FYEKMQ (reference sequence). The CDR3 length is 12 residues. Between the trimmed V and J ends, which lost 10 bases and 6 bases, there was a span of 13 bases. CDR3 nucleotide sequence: TGTGCCACGGCTCGTTACGGCAATGAGCAGTTCTTC. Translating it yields CATARYGNEQFF.

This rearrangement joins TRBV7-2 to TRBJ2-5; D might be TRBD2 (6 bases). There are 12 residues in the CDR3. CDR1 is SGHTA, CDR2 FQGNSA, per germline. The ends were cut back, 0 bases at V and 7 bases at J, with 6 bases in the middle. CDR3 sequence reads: CASSLAAGTQYF. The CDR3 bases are TGTGCCAGCAGCTTAGCAGCGGGGACCCAGTACTTC.